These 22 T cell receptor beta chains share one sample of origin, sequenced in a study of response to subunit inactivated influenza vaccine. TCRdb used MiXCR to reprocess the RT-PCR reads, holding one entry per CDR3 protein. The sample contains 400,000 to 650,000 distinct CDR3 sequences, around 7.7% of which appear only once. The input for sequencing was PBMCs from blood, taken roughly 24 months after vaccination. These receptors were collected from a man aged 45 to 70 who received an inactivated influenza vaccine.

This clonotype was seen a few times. Written as DNA, the CDR3 is TGTGCCAGCAGCTTGAGTAACATTGAGCAGTTCTTC. Translated, it gives CASSLSNIEQFF. This chain joins TRBV7-2 and TRBJ2-1; D not resolved. V was pared by 3 bases and J by 9 bases, with 9 bases between. In germline, CDR1 is SGHTA, CDR2 FQGNSA. The CDR3 is 12 amino acids.

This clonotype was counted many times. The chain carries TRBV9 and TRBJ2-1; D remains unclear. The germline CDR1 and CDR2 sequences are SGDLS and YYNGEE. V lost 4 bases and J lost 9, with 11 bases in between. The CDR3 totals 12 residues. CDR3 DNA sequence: TGTGCCAGCAGCCCCCAGTTGGGTGAGCAGTTCTTC. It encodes CASSPQLGEQFF.

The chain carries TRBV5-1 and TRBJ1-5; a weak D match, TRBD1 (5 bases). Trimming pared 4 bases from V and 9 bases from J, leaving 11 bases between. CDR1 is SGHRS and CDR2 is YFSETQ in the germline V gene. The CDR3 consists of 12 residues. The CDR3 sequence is CASSETGGPQHF. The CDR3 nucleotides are TGCGCCAGCAGCGAAACAGGAGGGCCCCAGCATTTT.

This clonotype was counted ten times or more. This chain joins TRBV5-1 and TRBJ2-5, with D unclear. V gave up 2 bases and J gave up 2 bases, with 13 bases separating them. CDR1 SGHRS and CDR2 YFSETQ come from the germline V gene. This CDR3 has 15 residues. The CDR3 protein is CASSLGSSGQETQYF. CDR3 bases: TGCGCCAGCAGCTTAGGATCCTCCGGACAAGAGACCCAGTACTTC.

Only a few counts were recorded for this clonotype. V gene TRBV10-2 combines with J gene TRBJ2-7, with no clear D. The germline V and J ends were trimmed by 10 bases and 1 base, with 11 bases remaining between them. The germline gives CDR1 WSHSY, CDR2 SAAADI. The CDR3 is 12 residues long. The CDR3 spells CATPPESYEQYF. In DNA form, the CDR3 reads TGCGCCACCCCCCCCGAGTCCTACGAGCAGTACTTC.

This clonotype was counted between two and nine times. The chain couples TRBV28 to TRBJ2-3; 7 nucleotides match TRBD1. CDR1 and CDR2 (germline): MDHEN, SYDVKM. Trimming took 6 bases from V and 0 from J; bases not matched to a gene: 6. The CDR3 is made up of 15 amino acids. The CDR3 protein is CASSLPDRSTDTQYF. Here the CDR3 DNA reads TGTGCCAGCAGCCTACCGGACAGGAGCACAGATACGCAGTATTTT.

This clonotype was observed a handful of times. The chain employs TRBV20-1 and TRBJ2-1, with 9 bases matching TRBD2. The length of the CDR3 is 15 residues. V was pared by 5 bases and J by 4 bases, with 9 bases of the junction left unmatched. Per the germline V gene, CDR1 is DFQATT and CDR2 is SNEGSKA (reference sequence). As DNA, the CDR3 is TGCAGTGCTGGAGCGGGAGGTAGTTGGTACAATGAGCAGTTCTTC. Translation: CSAGAGGSWYNEQFF.

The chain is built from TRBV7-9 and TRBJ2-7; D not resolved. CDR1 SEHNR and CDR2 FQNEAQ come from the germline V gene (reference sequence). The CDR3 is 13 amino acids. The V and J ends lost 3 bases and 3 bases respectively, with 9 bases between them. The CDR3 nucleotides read TGTGCCAGCAGCTTTCCGGCTTTCTACGAGCAGTACTTC. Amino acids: CASSFPAFYEQYF.

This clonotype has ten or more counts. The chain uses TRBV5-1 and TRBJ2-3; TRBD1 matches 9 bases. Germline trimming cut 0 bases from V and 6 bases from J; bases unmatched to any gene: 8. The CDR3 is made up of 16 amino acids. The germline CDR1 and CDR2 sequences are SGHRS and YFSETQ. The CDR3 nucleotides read TGCGCCAGCAGCTTGGCCGGGACAGGGAAGTCCGATACGCAGTATTTT. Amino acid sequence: CASSLAGTGKSDTQYF.

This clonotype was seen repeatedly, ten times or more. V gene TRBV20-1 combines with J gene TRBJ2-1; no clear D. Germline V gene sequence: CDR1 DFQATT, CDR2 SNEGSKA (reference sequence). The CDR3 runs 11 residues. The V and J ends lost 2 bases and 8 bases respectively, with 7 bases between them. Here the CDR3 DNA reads TGCAGTGCTAGACCGTCCTATGAGCAGTTCTTC. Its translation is CSARPSYEQFF.

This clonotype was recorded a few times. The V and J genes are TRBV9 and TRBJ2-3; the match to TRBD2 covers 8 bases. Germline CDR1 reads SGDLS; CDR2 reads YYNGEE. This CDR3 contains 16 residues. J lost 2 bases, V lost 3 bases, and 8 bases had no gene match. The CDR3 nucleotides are TGTGCCAGCAGCGCCCCTTCGGGAGGGTTCACAGATACGCAGTATTTT. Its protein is CASSAPSGGFTDTQYF.

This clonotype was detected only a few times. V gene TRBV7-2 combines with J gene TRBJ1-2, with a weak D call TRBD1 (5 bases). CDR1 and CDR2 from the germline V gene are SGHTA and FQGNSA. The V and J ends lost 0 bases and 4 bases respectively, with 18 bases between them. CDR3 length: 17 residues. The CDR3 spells CASSLAPQGGFGYGYTF. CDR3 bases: TGTGCCAGCAGCTTAGCCCCGCAGGGCGGCTTTGGCTATGGCTACACCTTC.

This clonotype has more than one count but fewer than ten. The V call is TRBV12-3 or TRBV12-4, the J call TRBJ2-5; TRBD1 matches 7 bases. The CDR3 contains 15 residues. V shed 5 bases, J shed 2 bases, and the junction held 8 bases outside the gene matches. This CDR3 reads CASSPGTVAQETQYF. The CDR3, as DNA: TGTGCCAGCAGTCCCGGGACAGTTGCGCAAGAGACCCAGTACTTC.

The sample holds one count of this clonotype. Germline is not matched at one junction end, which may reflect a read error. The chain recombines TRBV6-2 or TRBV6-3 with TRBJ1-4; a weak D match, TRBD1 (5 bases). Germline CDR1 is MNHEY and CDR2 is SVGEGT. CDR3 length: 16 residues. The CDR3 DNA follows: TGTTCCAGCAGTAGAATCGGGACGGCTTATAATGAAAAACTGTTTTTT. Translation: CSSSRIGTAYNEKLFF.

CDR3 bases: TGTGCCATCAGTGAGACGAGCCCCAGGGGCGCGGGAGAGACCCAGTACTTC. It yields the protein CAISETSPRGAGETQYF. The chain couples TRBV10-3 to TRBJ2-5; D is perhaps TRBD1 (6 bases). Trimming removed 2 bases from V and 4 bases from J, with 20 bases in between. The CDR3 has 17 residues. The germline V gene encodes CDR1 ENHRY and CDR2 SYGVKD.

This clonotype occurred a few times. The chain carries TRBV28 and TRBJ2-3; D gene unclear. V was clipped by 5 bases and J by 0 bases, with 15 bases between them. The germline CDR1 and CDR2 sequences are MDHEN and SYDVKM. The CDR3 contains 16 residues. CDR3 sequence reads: CASSLPSVPSTDTQYF. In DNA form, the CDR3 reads TGTGCCAGCAGTCTTCCCTCCGTTCCTAGCACAGATACGCAGTATTTT. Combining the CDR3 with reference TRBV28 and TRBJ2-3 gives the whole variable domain DVKVTQSSRYLVKRTGEKVFLECVQDMDHENMFWYRQDPGLGLRLIYFSYDVKMKEKGDIPEGYSVSREKKERFSLILESASTNQTSMYLCASSLPSVPSTDTQYFGPGTRLTVL.

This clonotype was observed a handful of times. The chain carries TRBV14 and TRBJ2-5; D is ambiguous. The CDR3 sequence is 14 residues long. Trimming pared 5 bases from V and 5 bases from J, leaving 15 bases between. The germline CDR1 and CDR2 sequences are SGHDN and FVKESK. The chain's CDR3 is CASSAWVSGETQYF. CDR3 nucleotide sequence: TGTGCCAGCAGCGCCTGGGTCTCCGGGGAGACCCAGTACTTC.

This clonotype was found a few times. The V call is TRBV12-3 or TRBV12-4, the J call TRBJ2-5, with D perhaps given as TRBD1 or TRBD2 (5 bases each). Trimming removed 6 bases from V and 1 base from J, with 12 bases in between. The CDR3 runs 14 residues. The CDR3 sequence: CASSLRGRQETQYF. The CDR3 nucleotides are TGTGCCAGCAGCCTACGGGGACGCCAAGAGACCCAGTACTTC.

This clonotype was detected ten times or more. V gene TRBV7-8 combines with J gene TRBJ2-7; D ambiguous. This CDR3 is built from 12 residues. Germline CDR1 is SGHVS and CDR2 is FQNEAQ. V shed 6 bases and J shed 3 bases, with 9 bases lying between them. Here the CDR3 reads CASSFHNYEQYF. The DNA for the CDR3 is TGTGCCAGCAGTTTTCATAACTACGAGCAGTACTTC.

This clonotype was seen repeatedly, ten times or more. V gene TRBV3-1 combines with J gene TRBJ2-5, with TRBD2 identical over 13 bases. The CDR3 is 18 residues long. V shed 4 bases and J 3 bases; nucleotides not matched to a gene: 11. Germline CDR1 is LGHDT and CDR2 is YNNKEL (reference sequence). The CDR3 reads CASSRRETSGRFKETQYF. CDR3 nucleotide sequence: TGTGCCAGCAGCCGAAGGGAGACTAGCGGGAGGTTTAAAGAGACCCAGTACTTC.

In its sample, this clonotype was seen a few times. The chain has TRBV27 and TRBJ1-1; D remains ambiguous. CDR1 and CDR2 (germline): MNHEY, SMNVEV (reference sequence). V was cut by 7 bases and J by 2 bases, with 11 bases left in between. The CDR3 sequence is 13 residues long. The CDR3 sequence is CASTFGPNTEAFF. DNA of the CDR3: TGTGCCAGCACCTTTGGGCCCAACACTGAAGCTTTCTTT.

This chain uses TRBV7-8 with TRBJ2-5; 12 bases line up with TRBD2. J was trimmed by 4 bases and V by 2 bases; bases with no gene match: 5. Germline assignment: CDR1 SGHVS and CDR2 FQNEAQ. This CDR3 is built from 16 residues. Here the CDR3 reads CASSLSTSGRGETQYF. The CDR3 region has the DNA TGTGCCAGCAGCTTATCGACTAGCGGGAGAGGAGAGACCCAGTACTTC.